This is a list of T cell receptor beta chains from one sample in a study of blood T cell repertoires in COVID-19. Method: immunoSEQ multiplex PCR; TCRdb's copy keeps in-frame clones and lacks some. The data hold about 170,000 clones, with 85% to 90% observed a single time. Sample: peripheral blood. The receptors come from a man aged 55-75 years with COVID-19, enrolled during active disease. Each CDR3 is given with its conserved first and last residue. A D gene is named only where the DNA matches it firmly. Some rows mark clone size as missing; the rest say once, few, many or name a class of expanded clone.

TRBJ1-6 . TRBV10-3 TRBD1 CAISATGDGGSPLHF TGTGCCATCAGTGCAACAGGGGATGGTGGTTCACCCCTCCACTTT
TRBJ2-5 . TRBV6-5 . CASMPDSRETQYF TGTGCCAGCATGCCGGACAGTCGCGAAACCCAGTACTTC
TRBJ2-3 . TRBV29-1 TRBD2 CSVGDGGGADTQYF TGCAGCGTTGGGGACGGCGGGGGAGCAGATACGCAGTATTTT
TRBJ2-5 . TRBV28 TRBD2 CASSFGGSGVQETQYF TGTGCCAGCAGTTTTGGGGGTAGCGGGGTCCAAGAGACCCAGTACTTC
TRBJ1-2 . TRBV4-3 . CASSQAGNYGYTF TGCGCCAGCAGCCAAGCCGGGAACTATGGCTACACCTTC
TRBJ2-6 once TRBV5-1 . CASSSTGSRNSGANVLTF TGCGCCAGCAGCTCCACAGGAAGTAGAAACTCTGGGGCCAACGTCCTGACTTTC
TRBJ2-2 once TRBV29-1 TRBD1 CSARTGGLNTGELFF TGCAGCGCAAGGACAGGGGGTCTTAACACCGGGGAGCTGTTTTTT
TRBJ2-7 . TRBV30 TRBD1 CAWGDRAYEQYF TGTGCCTGGGGGGACAGGGCCTACGAGCAGTACTTC
TRBJ1-1 . TRBV18 . CASSQGQNTEAFF TGTGCCAGCTCCCAAGGACAGAACACTGAAGCTTTCTTT
TRBJ2-5 . TRBV7-2 . CASSPFGQGRVGETQYF TGTGCCAGCAGCCCCTTCGGTCAGGGGAGAGTCGGGGAGACCCAGTACTTC
TRBJ1-2 . TRBV2 TRBD1 CAIPKLPGQASINYGYTF TGTGCCATCCCGAAACTTCCGGGACAGGCATCGATTAACTATGGCTACACCTTC
TRBJ1-5 . TRBV7-2 . CASTSFGRVPQPQHF TGTGCCAGCACCTCCTTCGGCAGGGTACCTCAGCCCCAGCATTTT
TRBJ1-4 . TRBV7-9 . CASSLADSRGEKLFF TGTGCCAGCAGCTTAGCGGATTCCCGCGGTGAAAAACTGTTTTTT
TRBJ2-3 . TRBV7-6 TRBD1 CASSPGQGGTDTQYF TGTGCCAGCAGCCCCGGACAGGGTGGAACAGATACGCAGTATTTT
TRBJ1-2 . TRBV28 . CASRGPNYGYTF TGTGCCAGCAGGGGCCCTAACTATGGCTACACCTTC
TRBJ2-4 . TRBV6-5 . CASSSVAKNIQYF TGTGCCAGCAGCTCGGTTGCCAAAAACATTCAGTACTTC